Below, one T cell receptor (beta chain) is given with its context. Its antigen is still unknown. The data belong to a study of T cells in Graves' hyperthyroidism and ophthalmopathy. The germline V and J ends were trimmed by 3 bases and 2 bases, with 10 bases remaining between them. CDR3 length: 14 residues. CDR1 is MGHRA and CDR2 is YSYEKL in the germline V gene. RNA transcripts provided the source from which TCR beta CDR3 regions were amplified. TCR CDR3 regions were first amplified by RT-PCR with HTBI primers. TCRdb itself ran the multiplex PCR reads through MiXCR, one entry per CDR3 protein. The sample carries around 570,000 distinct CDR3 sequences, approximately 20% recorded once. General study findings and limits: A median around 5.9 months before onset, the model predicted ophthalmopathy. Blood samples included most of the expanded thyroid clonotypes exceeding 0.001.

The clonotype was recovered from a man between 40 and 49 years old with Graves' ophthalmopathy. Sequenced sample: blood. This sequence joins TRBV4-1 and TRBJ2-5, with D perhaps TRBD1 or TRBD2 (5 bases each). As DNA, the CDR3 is TGCGCCAGCAGCCACACGGGACCTCAAGAGACCCAGTACTTC. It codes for CASSHTGPQETQYF.